This record looks at one T cell receptor beta chain sequence and its context. Its antigen remains undetermined. Base qualities were left out, and no much larger clone turns up one base away. Each collaborating institution followed its own protocols to collect whole blood in K2EDTA tubes. Collaborator samples were shipped for TCRbeta analysis as frozen whole blood, isolated PBMCs, or DNA extracted from either sample type. These data originate in a study of blood T cell repertoires in COVID-19 (dated by TCRdb to about 2020). Broadly, across the study: The collaborator samples originated in the United States, Italy and Spain and spanned the acute and convalescent phases of COVID-19. The prospective study material was composed of cDNA or gDNA derived from T cells, B-cell-depleted T cells, or PBMCs. Deeply sampled blood TCRbeta repertoires from subjects exposed to, actively infected with, or recovered from COVID-19 were included in the dataset. The repertoires were made available in a free public database intended to serve as a resource for research on the immune response to SARS-CoV-2. Samples came from the ongoing ImmuneRACE study (first 160 participants) plus 1,254 subjects from 6 global collaborators. Nearly every sample came with metadata listing a de-identified subject ID, COVID-19 status, age in years and sex. Where available, HLA class I and class II types were obtained from metadata supplied by the sample provider rather than from assay-based typing. What the study reported, not specific to this receptor: The quantity of clinical and demographic metadata differed by source and by participant and was supplied without curation.

TCRbeta CDR3 regions were amplified from genomic DNA by means of the immunoSEQ Assay, a bias-controlled multiplex PCR. Per the source publication's procedure: Nucleated cell counts per sample were estimated from amplification of reference gene primers within the assay. To quantify the absolute abundance of each unique TCRbeta CDR3 rearrangement, sequence reads were collapsed and filtered. For each sample, productive Simpson clonality was calculated as the square root of Simpson's diversity index across productive rearrangements. In TCRdb, the immuneACCESS table is reduced to in-frame sequences with V and J assigned. These tables do not hold every clone; where another copy was compared, an unresolved V gene accounts for under half, and the others remain unexplained. The V and J calls and the clone size are those of that table, but D and trimming were determined from the DNA. Across this sample there are a few hundred thousand clones, with roughly nine tenths seen only once. About 2.2% of the sample comes from the top ten.

Spanning cysteine to phenylalanine, the CDR3 consists of 14 amino acids. Of all the DNA, just the CDR3 is kept, 42 bases in frame from base 1. For CDR1 and CDR2, the germline V gene lists SGHAT and FQNNGV. V lost 5 bases and J lost 2 bases, and the count of bases not matched to a germline gene is 3. The sample was peripheral blood. This receptor chain uses TRBV11-2 and TRBJ2-3; 8 middle bases align to TRBD1. This sequence originates from a woman aged 50 to 60 with acute or convalescent COVID-19. In nucleotide form, the sequence is TGTGCCAGCAGCCGGACAGGGCTCACAGATACGCAGTATTTT. This codes for CASSRTGLTDTQYF. With the rest looked up from the reference TRBV11-2 and TRBJ2-3 genes rather than sequenced, the full variable domain is EAGVAQSPRYKIIEKRQSVAFWCNPISGHATLYWYQQILGQGPKLLIQFQNNGVVDDSQLPKDRFSAERLKGVDSTLKIQPAKLEDSAVYLCASSRTGLTDTQYFGPGTRLTVL.